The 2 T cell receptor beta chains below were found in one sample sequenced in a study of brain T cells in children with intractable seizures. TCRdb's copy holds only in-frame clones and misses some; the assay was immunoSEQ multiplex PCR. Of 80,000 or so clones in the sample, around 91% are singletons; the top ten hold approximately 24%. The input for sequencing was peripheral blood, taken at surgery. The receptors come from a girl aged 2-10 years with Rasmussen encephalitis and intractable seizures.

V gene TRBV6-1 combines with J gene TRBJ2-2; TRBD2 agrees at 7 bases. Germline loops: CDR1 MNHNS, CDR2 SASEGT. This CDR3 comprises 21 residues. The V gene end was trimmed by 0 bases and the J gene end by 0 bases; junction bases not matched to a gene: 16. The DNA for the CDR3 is TGTGCCAGCAGTGAAGCGCGGATCTTCCGGCGGGAGCAAGCGAACACCGGGGAGCTGTTTTTT. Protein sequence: CASSEARIFRREQANTGELFF.

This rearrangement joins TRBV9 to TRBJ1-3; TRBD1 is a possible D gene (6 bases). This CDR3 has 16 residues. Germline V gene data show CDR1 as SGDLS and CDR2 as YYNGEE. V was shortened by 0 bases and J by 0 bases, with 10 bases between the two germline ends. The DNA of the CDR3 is TGTGCCAGCAGCGTAGGGGGACATATCTCTGGAAACACCATATATTTT. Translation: CASSVGGHISGNTIYF. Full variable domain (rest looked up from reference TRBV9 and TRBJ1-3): DSGVTQTPKHLITATGQRVTLRCSPRSGDLSVYWYQQSLDQGLQFLIQYYNGEERAKGNILERFSAQQFPDLHSELNLSSLELGDSALYFCASSVGGHISGNTIYFGEGSWLTVV.